This T cell receptor beta chain stems from a study of T cell responses to AZD1222 COVID-19 vaccine. Here immunoSEQ multiplex PCR was the method, and the copy in TCRdb shows in-frame clones only, minus some. The sample lists some 130,000 clones; over 80% were seen once. The receptor's source is an adult who received the AZD1222 COVID-19 vaccine. This specimen was peripheral blood, taken 28 days after the second AZD1222 dose.

The CDR3 bases are TGTGCCAGCTCACCTACTGAGGGGAACTATGGCTACACCTTC. It encodes CASSPTEGNYGYTF. V is TRBV18 and J is TRBJ1-2, with a weak D call TRBD1 (5 bases). Per germline, CDR1 KGHSH and CDR2 LQKENI. The ends were cut back, 3 bases at V and 2 bases at J, with 10 bases in the middle. The CDR3 is 14 amino acids.